Here is one T cell receptor beta chain with its context. Its antigen is still unknown. Profiling relied on immunoSEQ multiplex PCR, and the TCRdb table lists in-frame clones only, not all of them. The sample includes about 16,000 clones, about nine tenths seen only once; the top ten take 40% to 55%. CDR3 length: 15 amino acids. Trimming removed 6 bases from V and 1 base from J, with 16 bases in between. Germline CDR1 reads MNHEY; CDR2 reads SVGAGI. These data originate in a study of T cell clones after liver transplantation. Study summary: Third-party-reactive TCRbeta sequences from pre-transplant mixed lymphocyte reactions served as antigen-independent comparators. HCV positivity affected three of eight recipients; the rest lacked autoimmune or viral indications.

Broader study findings: Graft donor-reactive T cells may have migrated into the graft rather than being deleted. In two subjects, few donor cells limited the measurable donor-reactive repertoire.

The starting material was CD8+ T cells from blood, obtained before liver transplant. This chain links TRBV6-5 with TRBJ2-7; possible D gene TRBD1, 6 bases. The receptor comes from a human donor who received a liver transplant. The CDR3 loop reads CASRQQGILSYEQYF. The CDR3 coding sequence is TGTGCCAGCAGGCAACAGGGTATCCTATCCTACGAGCAGTACTTC.